This T cell receptor beta chain came from a study of PD-1 blockade in classical Hodgkin lymphoma. Study overall: Treatment was intravenous nivolumab, 3 mg/kg every 2 weeks, until progression.

Only in-frame clones appear in the TCRdb table, and some are missing; sequencing was by immunoSEQ multiplex PCR. The profile shows roughly 150,000 clones, less than 80% of them singletons. All patients relapsed after autologous stem cell transplantation, and brentuximab vedotin exposure varied. V was pared by 5 bases and J by 5 bases, with 7 bases of the junction left unmatched. The CDR3 runs 15 residues. Germline-derived CDR1 and CDR2 are SEHNR and FQNEAQ (reference sequence). Comments on this clone: No antigen is known for it.

Whole-study results and caveats: Complete responders' diversity at baseline resembled that of newly diagnosed patients. Prior therapy or disease activity may underlie the repertoire differences, whose causes remain undefined.

This receptor was identified in a human donor with classical Hodgkin lymphoma. Specimen: peripheral blood mononuclear cells (PBMCs), collected before the second cycle of nivolumab. The chain employs TRBV7-9 and TRBJ2-1, with 9 bases that match TRBD1. The CDR3 region is CASSPPGQGHNEQFF. The DNA for the CDR3 is TGTGCCAGCAGCCCTCCGGGACAGGGCCACAATGAGCAGTTCTTC.